This TCR beta chain was found in a study of blood T cell repertoires in COVID-19. Repertoires were generated with immunoSEQ multiplex PCR, while TCRdb's copy carries only in-frame clones and drops some. The sample lists 150,000 to 200,000 clones, 81% seen once, with 9.5% to 12% in the top ten. Germline assignment: CDR1 MDHEN and CDR2 SYDVKM. V was trimmed by 6 bases and J by 2 bases, leaving 4 bases between them. There are 11 residues in the CDR3. The chain recombines TRBV28 with TRBJ1-1; D is unresolved. Sequencing input: peripheral blood. The clonotype originates from a man in his 60s with active or convalescent COVID-19. CDR3 region: CASSPNTEAFF. CDR3 nucleotides: TGTGCCAGCAGCCCTAACACTGAAGCTTTCTTT.